This T cell receptor beta chain was recovered during a study of vaccination effects on CD4 cells after COVID-19 (dated by TCRdb to 2022 to 2024). Some background on the complete study: To identify antigen-specific CD4+ T cell clonotypes by their expansion, the ViraFEST assay first stimulated PBMC with viral peptide pools and then applied TCR sequencing. Across the study, the median time from the second dose to post-vaccine sampling was 72 days (range 14 to 241). Each well held under 2.5 million PBMC cultured in IMDM containing around 5% human AB serum, 8.5 to 10 IU/ml IL-2 and gentamicin, along with roughly 10 ug/ml peptides. In both COVID-19 convalescent patients and infection-naive vaccine recipients, the study compared SARS-CoV-2 spike-specific CD4+ TCR repertoires from before mRNA vaccination with those from after it. Altogether, roughly 10 COVID-19 convalescent patients and a few SARS-CoV-2-naive healthy vaccine recipients made up the full study. The Oncomine TCR Beta short-read assay on an Illumina iSeq 100 was used to sequence cultures from other donors in the study. Overall study outcomes, separate from this receptor: Clones induced by infection and clones induced by vaccination both contracted markedly at late timepoints after vaccination, which fits with T cell responses waning over time. The study was limited by a small number of convalescent patients, and early post-infection timepoints were lacking. Among healthy vaccine recipients, nearly all vaccine-induced clones were SARS-CoV-2 mono-reactive, and just 1 of 255 was cross-reactive with common cold coronaviruses.

From the cysteine through the phenylalanine, the CDR3 covers 13 amino acids. Just CDR3 DNA is preserved here, 39 bases in frame from base 1. V has 10 bases trimmed and J has 7 bases trimmed; junction bases matching no gene number 9. The germline V gene specifies MDHEN as CDR1 and SYDVKM as CDR2. This clone appeared a single time. Its antigen target is currently unknown. No much larger clonotype is one base removed from it; base qualities were not supplied. The method behind the library was the immunoSEQ multiplex PCR assay. DNA from the CD4+ T cells that had been cultured and isolated underwent TCR beta CDR3 sequencing. The published analysis was carried out like this. Non-productive TCR sequences were discarded, and reads were trimmed to the CDR3 region, with only CDR3s of 7 or more amino acids retained. Antigen-specific clonotypes were identified using the MANAFEST web app by comparison of expansion in peptide wells against reference cultures. To be called positive, a clone needed expansion at FDR<0.05 compared with the reference and with all other wells, an odds ratio greater than 5, and a frequency greater than 0.1% in two replicate wells. Cross-reactive clonotypes were defined as significantly expanded in SARS-CoV-2 spike wells and in at least one common cold coronavirus spike condition. CDR3 similarity was assessed by Levenshtein distance using the stringdist R package, and unrooted trees were constructed with ape in R 3.6.1. Here the immuneACCESS table is served through TCRdb, limited to in-frame sequences with V and J called. Missing clones are a known gap in these copies; in checked studies unresolved V genes cover under half, and the rest lacks a known reason. D and trimming come from the DNA, and the V and J calls and clone size come from that table. Counted in this sample were some 60,000 clones; about 81% of them appeared once. Jointly, the top ten make up more than 4% of the sample.

After around 10 days of culture, CD4+ T cells were isolated with the EasySep CD4+ T cell isolation kit. Each participant got two doses of an mRNA SARS-CoV-2 vaccine, either BNT162b2 or mRNA-1273. Healthy vaccine recipients had no prior SARS-CoV-2 infection, confirmed by negative nucleocapsid antibodies before and after vaccination. Half of the culture medium was replaced with fresh IL-2-containing medium on days 3 and 7. Each peptide stimulation condition was cultured in triplicate wells unless otherwise noted. Using Ficoll-Paque Plus gradient centrifugation, PBMC were separated from whole blood and then either used fresh or cryopreserved at -140C. The QIAamp micro DNA kit was used to extract genomic DNA from the cultured CD4+ T cells.

This sequence originates from a human donor who received a COVID-19 vaccine. Sequenced here: CD4+ T cells from PBMCs cultured without peptide, sampled after COVID-19 vaccination. The chain couples TRBV28 to TRBJ2-2, with 7 bases in between that match TRBD1. For the CDR3, the sequence is CAIPGQPYGELFF. Read as DNA, the sequence is TGTGCCATCCCGGGACAGCCCTACGGGGAGCTGTTTTTT.